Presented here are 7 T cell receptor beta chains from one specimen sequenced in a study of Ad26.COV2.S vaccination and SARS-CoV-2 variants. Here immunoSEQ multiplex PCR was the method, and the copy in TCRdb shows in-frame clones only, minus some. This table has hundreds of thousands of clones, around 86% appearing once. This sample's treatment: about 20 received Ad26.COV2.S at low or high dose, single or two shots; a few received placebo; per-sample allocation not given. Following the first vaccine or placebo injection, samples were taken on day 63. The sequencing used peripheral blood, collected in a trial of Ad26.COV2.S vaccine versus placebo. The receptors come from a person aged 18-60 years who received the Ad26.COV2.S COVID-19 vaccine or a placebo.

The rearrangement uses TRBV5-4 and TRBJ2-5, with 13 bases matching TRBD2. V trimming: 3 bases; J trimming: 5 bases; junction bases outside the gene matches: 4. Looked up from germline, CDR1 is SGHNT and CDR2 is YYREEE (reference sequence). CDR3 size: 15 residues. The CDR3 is CASSSGTSGAETQYF. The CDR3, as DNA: TGTGCCAGCAGCTCCGGGACTAGCGGGGCCGAGACCCAGTACTTC.

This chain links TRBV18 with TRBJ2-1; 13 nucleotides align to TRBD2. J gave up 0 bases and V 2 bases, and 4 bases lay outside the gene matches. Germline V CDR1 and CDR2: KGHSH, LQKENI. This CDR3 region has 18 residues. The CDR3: CASSPRGLAGASYNEQFF. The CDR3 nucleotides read TGTGCCAGCTCACCAAGAGGACTAGCGGGGGCCTCCTACAATGAGCAGTTCTTC.

CDR3 residues: CASRAPGFYEQYF. The CDR3 nucleotides are TGTGCCAGTAGGGCTCCAGGATTTTACGAGCAGTACTTC. The V and J genes are TRBV19 and TRBJ2-7; D is undetermined. Trimming removed 6 bases at V and 4 bases at J, with 13 bases between. The CDR3 spans 13 residues. Germline CDR1 LNHDA, CDR2 SQIVND (reference sequence).

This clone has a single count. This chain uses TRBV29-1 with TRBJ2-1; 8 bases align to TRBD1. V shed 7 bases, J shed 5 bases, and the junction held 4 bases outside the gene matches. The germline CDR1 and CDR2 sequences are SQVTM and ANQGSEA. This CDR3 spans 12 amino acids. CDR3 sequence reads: CSAGQGDNEQFF. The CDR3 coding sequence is TGCAGCGCCGGACAGGGAGACAATGAGCAGTTCTTC.

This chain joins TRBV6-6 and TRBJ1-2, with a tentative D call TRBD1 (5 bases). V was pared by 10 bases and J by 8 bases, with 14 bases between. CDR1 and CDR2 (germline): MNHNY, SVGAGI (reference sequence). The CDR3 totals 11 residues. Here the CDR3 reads CATTIGGGYTF. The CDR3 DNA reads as TGTGCCACCACCATCGGGGGAGGCTACACCTTC.

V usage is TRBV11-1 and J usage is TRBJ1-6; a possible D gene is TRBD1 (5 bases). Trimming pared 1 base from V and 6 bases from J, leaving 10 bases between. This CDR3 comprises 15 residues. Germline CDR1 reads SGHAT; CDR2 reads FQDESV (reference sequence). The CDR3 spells CASSLGTTVNSPLHF. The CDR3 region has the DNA TGTGCCAGCAGCTTAGGGACAACGGTTAATTCACCCCTCCACTTT.

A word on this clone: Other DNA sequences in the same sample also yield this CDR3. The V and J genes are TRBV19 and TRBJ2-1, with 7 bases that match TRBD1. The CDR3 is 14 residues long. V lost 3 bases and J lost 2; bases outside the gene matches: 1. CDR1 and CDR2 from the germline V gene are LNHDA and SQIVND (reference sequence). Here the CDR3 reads CASSIGQAYNEQFF. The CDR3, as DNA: TGTGCCAGTAGTATCGGACAGGCCTACAATGAGCAGTTCTTC.